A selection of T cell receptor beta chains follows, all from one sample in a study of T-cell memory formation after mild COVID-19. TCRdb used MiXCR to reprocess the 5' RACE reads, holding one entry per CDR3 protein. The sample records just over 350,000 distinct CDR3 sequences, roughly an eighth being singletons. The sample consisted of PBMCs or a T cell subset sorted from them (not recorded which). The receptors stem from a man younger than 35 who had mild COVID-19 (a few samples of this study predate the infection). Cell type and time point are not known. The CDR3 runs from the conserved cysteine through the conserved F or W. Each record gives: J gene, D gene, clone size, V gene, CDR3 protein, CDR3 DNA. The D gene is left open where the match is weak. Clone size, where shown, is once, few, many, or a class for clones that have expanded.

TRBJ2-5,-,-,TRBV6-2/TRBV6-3,CASSLTVTQETQYF,TGTGCCAGCAGTTTGACAGTTACCCAAGAGACCCAGTACTTC
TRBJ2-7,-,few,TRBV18,CASSPYRSYEQYF,TGTGCCAGCTCACCCTATCGCTCCTACGAGCAGTACTTC
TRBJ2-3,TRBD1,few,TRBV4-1,CASSQEGGYGGQGRDTQYF,TGCGCCAGCAGCCAAGAAGGAGGATACGGGGGACAGGGAAGAGATACGCAGTATTTT
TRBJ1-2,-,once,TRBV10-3,CAISGFSNYGYTF,TGTGCCATCTCGGGGTTCTCTAACTATGGCTACACCTTC
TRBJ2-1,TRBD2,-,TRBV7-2,CASSSSLLAGYNEQFF,TGTGCCAGCAGCTCCAGCCTACTAGCGGGCTACAATGAGCAGTTCTTC
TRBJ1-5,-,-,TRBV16,CASTSGKDQPQHF,TGTGCCAGCACGTCAGGGAAGGACCAGCCCCAGCATTTT
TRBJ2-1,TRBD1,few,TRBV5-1,CASSTDRVLDEQFF,TGCGCCAGCAGCACGGACAGGGTTTTAGATGAGCAGTTCTTC
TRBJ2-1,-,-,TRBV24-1,CATSDSSREGYEQFF,TGTGCCACCAGTGATTCCTCGAGAGAAGGGTATGAGCAGTTCTTC
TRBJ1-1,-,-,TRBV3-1,CATSPGRRTEAFF,TGTGCCACCAGCCCAGGGCGAAGGACTGAAGCTTTCTTT
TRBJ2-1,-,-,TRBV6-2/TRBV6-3,CASSYLGSEQFF,TGTGCCAGCAGTTACCTGGGCAGTGAGCAGTTCTTC
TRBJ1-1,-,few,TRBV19,CASRKLGGGNTEAFF,TGTGCCAGCCGGAAGTTGGGGGGCGGGAACACTGAAGCTTTCTTT
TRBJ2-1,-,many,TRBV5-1,CASSLVQGGNEQFF,TGCGCCAGCAGCTTGGTACAGGGTGGGAATGAGCAGTTCTTC
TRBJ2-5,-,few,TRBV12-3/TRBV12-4,CASSPASETQYF,TGTGCCAGCAGCCCAGCATCAGAGACCCAGTACTTC
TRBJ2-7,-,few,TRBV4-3,CASSQGLQTYEQYF,TGCGCCAGCAGCCAAGGACTCCAGACCTACGAGCAGTACTTC
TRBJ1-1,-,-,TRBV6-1,CASSEAAGPRTEAFF,TGTGCCAGCAGTGAAGCGGCAGGGCCGAGGACTGAAGCTTTCTTT
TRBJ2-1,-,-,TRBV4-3,CASSPFSGVTRRTYNEQFF,TGCGCCAGCAGCCCTTTTTCGGGGGTTACCCGGAGAACTTACAATGAGCAGTTCTTC
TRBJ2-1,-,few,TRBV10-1,CASSEGDEQFF,TGCGCCAGCAGTGAGGGAGATGAGCAGTTCTTC
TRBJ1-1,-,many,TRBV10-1,CASSESSAPGAFF,TGCGCCAGCAGTGAGTCCTCGGCACCTGGGGCTTTCTTT
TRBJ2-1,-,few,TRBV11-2,CASSGRGRPHEQFF,TGTGCCAGCAGCGGCCGGGGCCGGCCCCATGAGCAGTTCTTC
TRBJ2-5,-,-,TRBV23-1,CASSSWGRGWAQYF,TGCGCCAGCAGTTCTTGGGGCCGCGGGTGGGCCCAGTACTTC
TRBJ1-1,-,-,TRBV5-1,CASSLRQGPQTAFF,TGCGCCAGCAGCTTGAGGCAGGGGCCCCAAACGGCTTTCTTT
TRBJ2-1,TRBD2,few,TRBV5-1,CASSLDGDYYNEQFF,TGCGCCAGCAGCTTGGACGGGGACTACTACAATGAGCAGTTCTTC
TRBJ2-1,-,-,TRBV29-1,CSASGGRSDEQFF,TGCAGCGCGTCAGGAGGGAGGTCGGATGAGCAGTTCTTC
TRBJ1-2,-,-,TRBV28,CASSFGQDGYTF,TGTGCCAGCAGTTTCGGTCAGGATGGCTACACCTTC
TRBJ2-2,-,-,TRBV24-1,CATAGDDTGELFF,TGTGCCACCGCCGGGGACGACACCGGGGAGCTGTTTTTT
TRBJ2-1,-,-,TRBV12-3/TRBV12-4,CAFERVGENEQFF,TGTGCCTTCGAGAGGGTGGGGGAGAATGAGCAGTTCTTC
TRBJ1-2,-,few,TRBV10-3,CAIGSPYGYTF,TGTGCCATCGGGAGTCCCTATGGCTACACCTTC
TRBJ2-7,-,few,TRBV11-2,CASSLGTIGTYEQYF,TGTGCCAGCAGCTTAGGGACAATTGGGACCTACGAGCAGTACTTC
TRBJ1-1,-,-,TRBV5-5,CASSLASSSTEAFF,TGTGCCAGCAGCTTGGCCAGTAGCAGCACTGAAGCTTTCTTT